This T cell receptor (beta chain) appears in the sequencing data of a study of blood T cell repertoires in COVID-19. Whole-study context: Italy, Spain and the United States were the sources of the convalescent and acute COVID-19 samples. Nucleic acid was either cDNA or gDNA, and it came from T cells, B-cell-depleted T cells, or PBMCs.

Losses at the gene ends were 4 bases for V and 3 bases for J; bases not matched to a gene: 19. The germline V gene has CDR1 SGHRS and CDR2 YFSETQ. This CDR3 spans 19 amino acids. Repertoires were generated with immunoSEQ multiplex PCR, while TCRdb's copy carries only in-frame clones and drops some. The sample lists roughly 180,000 clones, 65% to 85% occurring once. The TCR originated in a woman between 35 and 50 years old with acute COVID-19. The specimen was PBMCs or T cells enriched from blood (not recorded which). This chain connects TRBV5-1 to TRBJ2-4; 7 positions match TRBD2. The CDR3 nucleotides read TGCGCCAGCAGCCCCTCCGGGGGGAGGCTAGTAGCGCGCAAAAACATTCAGTACTTC. The encoded protein is CASSPSGGRLVARKNIQYF.